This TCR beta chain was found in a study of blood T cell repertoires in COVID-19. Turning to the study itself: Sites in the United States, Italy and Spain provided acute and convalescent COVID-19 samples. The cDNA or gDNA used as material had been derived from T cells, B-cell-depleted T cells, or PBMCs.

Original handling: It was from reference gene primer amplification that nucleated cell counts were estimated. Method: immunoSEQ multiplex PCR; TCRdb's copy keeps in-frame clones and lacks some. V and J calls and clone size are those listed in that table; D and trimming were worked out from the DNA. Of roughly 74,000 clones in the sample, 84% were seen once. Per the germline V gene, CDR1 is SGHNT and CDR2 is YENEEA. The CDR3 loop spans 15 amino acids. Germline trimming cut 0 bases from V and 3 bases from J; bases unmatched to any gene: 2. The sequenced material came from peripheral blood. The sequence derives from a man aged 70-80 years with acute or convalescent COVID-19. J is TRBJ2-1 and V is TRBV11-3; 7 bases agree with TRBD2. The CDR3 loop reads CASSLDRGSYNEQFF. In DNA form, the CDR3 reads TGTGCCAGCAGCTTAGACCGCGGGAGCTACAATGAGCAGTTCTTC.